The 6 T cell receptor beta chains in this list originate from one sample, sequenced in a study of siplizumab effects on memory and regulatory T cells. Only in-frame clones appear in the TCRdb table, and some are missing; sequencing was by immunoSEQ multiplex PCR. This table has about 91,000 clones, roughly 96% appearing once. Input material: naive CD4+ T cells sorted from blood. All receptors derive from a human donor in good health.

This clone has just one count. The genes are TRBV27 and TRBJ1-1; D is possibly TRBD1 (6 bases). From germline, CDR1 is MNHEY and CDR2 SMNVEV (reference sequence). This CDR3 region has 15 residues. V was trimmed by 5 bases and J by 1 base, leaving 14 bases between them. CDR3 in DNA: TGTGCCAGCAGTAGCGGGACAAGAACGAACACTGAAGCTTTCTTT. Protein: CASSSGTRTNTEAFF.

The chain links TRBV6-5 to TRBJ1-2, with 8 bases matching TRBD1. The CDR3 runs 15 residues. The V and J ends lost 6 bases and 8 bases, in that order; junction bases with no gene match: 14. In germline, CDR1 is MNHEY, CDR2 SVGAGI. The CDR3 DNA follows: TGTGCCAGCAGCTTCGCAACCCCAACAGGGGGGGGCTACACCTTC. As protein: CASSFATPTGGGYTF.

V and J are TRBV10-3 and TRBJ1-6; TRBD1 matches at 7 bases. J lost 7 bases, V lost 4 bases, and 7 bases had no gene match. The CDR3 is 15 amino acids. Germline V CDR1 and CDR2: ENHRY, SYGVKD. The CDR3 DNA reads as TGTGCCATCAGTGGGGGACAGCCTGCAAATTCACCCCTCCACTTT. This gives the protein CAISGGQPANSPLHF.

On this clone itself: Other DNA sequences within the sample encode an identical CDR3. The chain links TRBV18 to TRBJ2-5; D not certain. Germline V CDR1 and CDR2: KGHSH, LQKENI. V was clipped by 1 base and J by 3 bases, with 0 bases between them. CDR3 length: 11 amino acids. CDR3 in DNA: TGTGCCAGCTCACCACAAGAGACCCAGTACTTC. Protein product: CASSPQETQYF.

The chain recombines TRBV6-1 with TRBJ1-3; 9 bases align to TRBD1. Germline loops: CDR1 MNHNS, CDR2 SASEGT. J lost 4 bases, V lost 7 bases, and 5 bases had no gene match. The CDR3 totals 14 residues. The CDR3: CASTRDRVGNTIYF. CDR3 in DNA: TGTGCCAGCACCCGGGACAGGGTGGGAAACACCATATATTTT.

V and J are TRBV12-5 and TRBJ2-7; 9 nucleotides match TRBD2. The CDR3 spans 15 residues. The trim removed 0 bases at V and 3 bases at J, leaving 3 bases unmatched. Germline V CDR1 and CDR2: LGHNT, FRNRAP. Here the CDR3 DNA reads TGTGCTAGTGGTTTGGTAGCGGGGGGCCTCTACGAGCAGTACTTC. Its translation: CASGLVAGGLYEQYF.